The clone carrying this TCR beta chain was counted at least ten times. These data belong to a study of T cells in Graves' hyperthyroidism and ophthalmopathy. Study as a whole: The blood sample was taken at first diagnosis, before treatment began.

Germline V gene data show CDR1 as MGHRA and CDR2 as YSYEKL. This CDR3 has 15 residues. The germline V and J ends were trimmed by 0 bases and 3 bases, with 12 bases remaining between them. Authors of the study amplified TCR beta CDR3 regions from RNA transcripts. Researchers ran a first-round RT-PCR on the TCR CDR3 using the HTBI primer set. TCRdb independently ran MiXCR on the multiplex PCR reads; one entry per CDR3 protein. The data contain 640,000 or so distinct CDR3 sequences, under 15% of them singletons. The source material was blood. The source is a woman in her forties with Graves' ophthalmopathy. The rearrangement joins TRBV4-1 to TRBJ2-7; no clear D gene. The CDR3 region is CASSQEKDGLYEQYF. The CDR3 DNA reads TGCGCCAGCAGCCAAGAGAAGGACGGTCTCTACGAGCAGTACTTC.